This TCR beta chain was documented in a study of neurological immune-mediated disorders. General study points: HTLV-1-associated myelopathy showed the most TCR clonal expansion; multiple sclerosis the least, below healthy controls.

This clonotype was recorded at least ten times. The antigen is undetermined. This CDR3 is 14 amino acids long. V was trimmed by 1 base and J by 5 bases, leaving 9 bases between them. Per germline, CDR1 SGHAT and CDR2 FQNNGV. The method for making cDNA was 5'RACE, and it used 10-nucleotide random UMIs. TCRdb fed the 5' RACE reads into MiXCR, producing one record per CDR3 protein. The table lists some 79,000 distinct CDR3 sequences, roughly 13% of them singletons. Healthy control samples came from blood bank volunteers in Maryland, USA. A total of 2 million PBMCs stored at -80 degrees C provided the unsorted libraries.

Sequenced material: PBMCs. The clonotype originates from a woman between 45 and 65 years old in good health. The chain links TRBV11-2 to TRBJ2-1; D not certain. The CDR3 reads CASSLVISHNEQFF. The CDR3 coding sequence is TGTGCCAGCAGCTTAGTCATCAGCCACAATGAGCAGTTCTTC. The full variable domain, in which reference TRBV11-2 and TRBJ2-1 provide the parts outside the CDR3, is EAGVAQSPRYKIIEKRQSVAFWCNPISGHATLYWYQQILGQGPKLLIQFQNNGVVDDSQLPKDRFSAERLKGVDSTLKIQPAKLEDSAVYLCASSLVISHNEQFFGPGTRLTVL.